Shown below are 14 T cell receptor beta chains from a single sample sequenced in a study of cytomegalovirus exposure and HLA in healthy donors. PCR was performed using 60 Vbeta and 13 Jbeta primers. The data were produced by immunoSEQ multiplex PCR, yet TCRdb's version contains in-frame clones alone and is incomplete. The sample records around 200,000 clones, over 70% being singletons. Sequenced: PBMCs. The receptors originated from a man in his fifties in good health and CMV-seronegative.

This clone was seen a few times. The chain carries TRBV7-9 and TRBJ1-3; D is unclear. V lost 4 bases and J lost 3, with 10 bases in between. This CDR3 has 14 amino acids. Germline lookup yields CDR1 SEHNR and CDR2 FQNEAQ (reference sequence). The chain's CDR3 is CASSSGINGNTIYF. The DNA of the CDR3 is TGTGCCAGCAGCTCAGGAATCAATGGAAACACCATATATTTT.

The V gene is TRBV4-1, the J gene TRBJ2-1, with 8 positions matching TRBD1. CDR3 length equals 17 residues. The germline V gene has CDR1 MGHRA and CDR2 YSYEKL. V dropped 1 base and J dropped 9; count of bases not matched to a gene: 14. Here the CDR3 DNA reads TGCGCCAGCAGCCAAGTCCTCCGGGACAGGAGAAAGAGTGAGCAGTTCTTC. As protein: CASSQVLRDRRKSEQFF.

As to this clone: This same CDR3 is encoded by further DNA sequences in the sample. V usage is TRBV10-3 and J usage is TRBJ2-2, with 7 bases identical to TRBD1. V was clipped by 4 bases and J by 0 bases; unmatched bases: 2. CDR1 ENHRY and CDR2 SYGVKD come from the germline V gene. There are 15 residues in the CDR3. CDR3 loop: CAISAGTANTGELFF. CDR3 coding DNA: TGTGCCATCAGTGCAGGGACAGCGAACACCGGGGAGCTGTTTTTT.

V is TRBV10-3 and J is TRBJ1-1, with D possibly being TRBD1 (5 bases). This CDR3 comprises 12 residues. V lost 5 bases and J 2 bases, leaving 6 bases between the germline ends. CDR1 and CDR2 from the germline V gene are ENHRY and SYGVKD. The CDR3 region has the DNA TGTGCCATCAGTCAGGGTAACACTGAAGCTTTCTTT. This gives the protein CAISQGNTEAFF.

The chain combines TRBV2 with TRBJ2-5; 8 bases are a match to TRBD2. The last part of the DNA fits TRBJ2-7 better; the J call may be wrong. The CDR3 spans 14 residues. Germline V gene data show CDR1 as SNHLY and CDR2 as FYNNEI. Here the CDR3 reads CASRVSGGMYEQYF. The CDR3 bases are TGTGCCAGCAGGGTGAGCGGGGGAATGTACGAGCAGTACTTC.

The CDR3 DNA sequence: TGTGCCAGCAGCTTGGGGCAGTTTAGCAATCAGCCCCAGCATTTT. Amino acids: CASSLGQFSNQPQHF. V is TRBV5-5 and J is TRBJ1-5; D is unresolved. Germline V gene sequence: CDR1 SGHKS, CDR2 YYEKEE (reference sequence). The CDR3 totals 15 residues. Trimming took 0 bases from V and 0 from J, leaving 7 bases between them.

A few counts support this clone. The rearrangement links TRBV7-2 to TRBJ2-4; 8 bases fit TRBD1. This CDR3 spans 13 amino acids. Germline CDR1 is SGHTA and CDR2 is FQGNSA. Trimming at V came to 5 bases and at J to 6 bases, leaving 3 bases not matched to a gene. The CDR3, as DNA: TGTGCCAGCAGCGCCGGACAGGGAAACATTCAGTACTTC. Its protein product is CASSAGQGNIQYF. Supplemented by reference TRBV7-2 and TRBJ2-4, the full variable domain reads GAGVSQSPSNKVTEKGKDVELRCDPISGHTALYWYRQSLGQGLEFLIYFQGNSAPDKSGLPSDRFSAERTGGSVSTLTIQRTQQEDSAVYLCASSAGQGNIQYFGAGTRLSVL.

The chain recombines TRBV2 with TRBJ2-7; 11 nucleotides line up with TRBD1. Germline V CDR1 and CDR2: SNHLY, FYNNEI. The CDR3 has 14 residues. J gave up 6 bases and V 6 bases, and 7 bases lay outside the gene matches. The CDR3 sequence is CASRSGTGGIEQYF. CDR3 in DNA: TGTGCCAGCAGATCCGGGACAGGGGGTATCGAGCAGTACTTC.

This clone appeared once. CDR3 region: CASSLSGDQPQHF. The CDR3 DNA follows: TGTGCCAGCTCACTATCGGGGGATCAGCCCCAGCATTTT. The chain employs TRBV18 and TRBJ1-5; tentatively, D is TRBD1 (5 bases). Germline V CDR1 and CDR2: KGHSH, LQKENI. CDR3 length equals 13 residues. Trimming cost V 4 bases and J 5 bases, with 9 bases left between them.

This clone was observed a single time. The chain carries TRBV6-5 and TRBJ2-1, with D unresolved. Trimming took 5 bases from V and 9 from J, leaving 8 bases between them. This CDR3 has 11 amino acids. Germline CDR1 MNHEY, CDR2 SVGAGI. The DNA of the CDR3 is TGTGCCAGCAGTACGCGGAGTGAGCAGTTCTTC. Its translation is CASSTRSEQFF.

The J gene is TRBJ2-7, the V gene TRBV6-5; D might be TRBD2 (7 bases). This CDR3 comprises 13 residues. Trimming took off 7 bases at V and 10 bases at J, with 20 bases between the two ends. Germline V gives CDR1 MNHEY, CDR2 SVGAGI. The CDR3 protein is CASTQGGEALQYF. The CDR3, as DNA: TGTGCCAGCACTCAAGGGGGGGAGGCGCTCCAGTACTTC.

J is TRBJ2-4 and V is TRBV5-1; weak D call: TRBD1 (6 bases). V was clipped by 4 bases and J by 7 bases, with 12 bases between them. The CDR3 spans 13 residues. Germline assignment: CDR1 SGHRS and CDR2 YFSETQ. CDR3 residues: CASSLGQTNIQYF. As DNA, the CDR3 is TGCGCCAGCAGCCTGGGACAAACCAACATTCAGTACTTC.

CDR3 residues: CASSPGGRNNQPQHF. The CDR3 bases are TGTGCCAGCAGCCCGGGGGGACGGAACAATCAGCCCCAGCATTTT. The rearrangement joins TRBV7-2 to TRBJ1-5, with D perhaps matching TRBD1 (5 bases). CDR1 is SGHTA and CDR2 is FQGNSA in the germline V gene. V gave up 5 bases and J gave up 3 bases, with 14 bases separating them. The CDR3 loop spans 15 amino acids.

J is TRBJ2-3 and V is TRBV27, with TRBD2 identical over 11 bases. V dropped 5 bases and J dropped 7; count of bases not matched to a gene: 11. Germline loops: CDR1 MNHEY, CDR2 SMNVEV (reference sequence). The CDR3 has 16 residues. In DNA form, the CDR3 reads TGTGCCAGCAGTAAAACTAGCGGGGGACGGCATTATACGCAGTATTTT. This translates into CASSKTSGGRHYTQYF.